A selection of T cell receptor beta chains follows, all from one sample in a study of CD8 T cells in Susac syndrome. TCRdb re-called the immunoSEQ multiplex PCR reads with MiXCR, one entry per CDR3 protein. The sample has about 120,000 distinct CDR3 sequences; approximately 90% are singletons. Specimen: CD8+ T cells from PBMCs. The receptors come from a human donor in good health. The conserved cysteine and the conserved F or W are not part of the CDR3 here.

TRBV19 | ASSIGGITEAF
TRBV5-1 | ASSLAALGTEAF
TRBV11-2 | ASSLAHQGVTEAF
TRBV3-1 | ASSPERGYNSPLH
TRBV27 | ASSSHWGVGDTQY
TRBV7-9 | ASSYPGTGRGYT
TRBV14 | ASSGGRIGSGANVLT
TRBV10-3 | AISESTSGGLYEQY
TRBV20-1 | SARNPAWRSSYEQY
TRBV4-1 | ASSQDPGRVSRLNTEAF
TRBV30 | AWSRDTNEKLF
TRBV18 | ASSPSGRYEQF
TRBV4-3 | ASSQGDRLTGELF
TRBV5-1 | ASSSGAASTDTQY
TRBV27 | ASSQDRRITEAF
TRBV7-8 | ASSFDNYEQY
TRBV20-1 | SVRPATNEKLF
TRBV7-9 | ASSLGQVGRDQY
TRBV25-1 | ASVTNNEQF
TRBV20-1 | SARDAGQTGNTIY
TRBV5-1 | ASRLAGGRSTDTQY
TRBV9 | ASSVGYRGYEQY
TRBV6-5 | ASSPRTGNYGYT
TRBV29-1 | SVRDRSSYEQY
TRBV2 | ASRTGTSGRKTGELF
TRBV12-3/TRBV12-4 | ASSFGDSLGPRQPQH
TRBV18 | ASSPLTVGSGANVLT
TRBV5-1 | ASSSSEGYETQY